The 30 T cell receptor beta chains reported below all come from one sample, sequenced in a study of T cells in localized non-small cell lung cancer. The assay was immunoSEQ multiplex PCR, and TCRdb's table has in-frame clones only and misses some. The sample shows 25,000 to 30,000 clones, around 90% of them seen only once. Here the sequenced sample was peripheral blood, taken before any cancer treatment. These receptors all stem from a female donor of 60 years or more with stage III squamous cell lung carcinoma.

V and J are TRBV9 and TRBJ1-1; the D is unclear. Germline V gene sequence: CDR1 SGDLS, CDR2 YYNGEE. Trimming removed 4 bases from V and 5 bases from J, with 15 bases in between. The CDR3 has 14 residues. CDR3 coding DNA: TGTGCCAGCAGCCCTCACGGCGTGAGTACTGAAGCTTTCTTT. This encodes CASSPHGVSTEAFF.

The chain uses TRBV6-5 and TRBJ1-5; 8 positions match TRBD1. The germline CDR1 and CDR2 sequences are MNHEY and SVGAGI. This CDR3 has 15 amino acids. V gave up 7 bases and J gave up 3 bases; unmatched junction bases: 8. CDR3 sequence: CASTLGQANNQPQHF. CDR3 DNA: TGTGCCAGCACCCTGGGACAGGCGAACAATCAGCCCCAGCATTTT.

The chain joins TRBV7-2 to TRBJ2-3, with D perhaps TRBD2 (6 bases). The germline V gene has CDR1 SGHTA and CDR2 FQGNSA. V lost 5 bases and J lost 14, with 20 bases in between. CDR3 length: 13 amino acids. The CDR3 region is CASSPPGLPGGYF. DNA of the CDR3: TGTGCCAGCAGCCCCCCGGGACTTCCCGGGGGGTATTTT. The full variable domain, its missing parts supplied by reference TRBV7-2 and TRBJ2-3, is GAGVSQSPSNKVTEKGKDVELRCDPISGHTALYWYRQSLGQGLEFLIYFQGNSAPDKSGLPSDRFSAERTGGSVSTLTIQRTQQEDSAVYLCASSPPGLPGGYFGPGTRLTVL.

The rearrangement uses TRBV19 and TRBJ2-2, with 11 bases matching TRBD1. The CDR3 covers 15 residues. Germline CDR1 reads LNHDA; CDR2 reads SQIVND (reference sequence). The junction had 2 bases not matched to a gene; V was cut back by 4 bases and J by 4 bases. CDR3 bases: TGTGCCAGTAGTACCGGGACAGGGGGCACCGGGGAGCTGTTTTTT. It is translated as CASSTGTGGTGELFF.

The genes are TRBV4-2 and TRBJ2-7; 7 bases are shared with TRBD2. CDR1 LGHNA and CDR2 YNFKEQ come from the germline V gene. This CDR3 spans 12 amino acids. V dropped 9 bases and J dropped 4; count of bases not matched to a gene: 6. The CDR3 loop is CASSGSPYEQYF. The CDR3 DNA reads TGTGCCAGTAGCGGGTCCCCGTACGAGCAGTACTTC.

The rearrangement joins TRBV30 to TRBJ1-4; D is unclear. The CDR3 loop spans 14 amino acids. The germline V gene has CDR1 GTSNPN and CDR2 SVGIG (reference sequence). V lost 1 base and J lost 8, with 14 bases in between. The CDR3 region is CAWSALPGWEKLFF. The CDR3, as DNA: TGTGCCTGGAGTGCGCTACCCGGGTGGGAAAAACTGTTTTTT.

The genes are TRBV5-1 and TRBJ2-5; TRBD1 or TRBD2 may be the D gene (5 bases each). Germline CDR1 SGHRS, CDR2 YFSETQ. The CDR3 runs to 14 residues. The germline V and J ends were trimmed by 4 bases and 2 bases, with 12 bases remaining between them. Written as DNA, the CDR3 is TGCGCCAGCAGCGGGGGTGGGTTTCAAGAGACCCAGTACTTC. Encoded protein: CASSGGGFQETQYF.

This clone was counted a few times. The rearrangement uses TRBV29-1 and TRBJ1-2; D is ambiguous. The CDR3 spans 9 residues. Trimming took off 2 bases at V and 8 bases at J, with 3 bases between the two ends. The germline CDR1 and CDR2 sequences are SQVTM and ANQGSEA. The CDR3 loop reads CSVEQGYTF. In nucleotides, the CDR3 is TGCAGCGTTGAACAGGGCTACACCTTC.

The V gene is TRBV29-1, the J gene TRBJ2-2, with 8 bases identical to TRBD2. Per the germline V gene, CDR1 is SQVTM and CDR2 is ANQGSEA. CDR3 size: 13 residues. Trimming removed 7 bases from V and 7 bases from J; junction bases left unmatched: 8. CDR3 sequence: CSGRTSSGGELFF. DNA for the CDR3: TGCAGCGGTCGGACTAGCAGTGGCGGGGAGCTGTTTTTT.

The chain combines TRBV5-4 with TRBJ2-3; a weak D match, TRBD1 (5 bases). CDR1 and CDR2 (germline): SGHNT, YYREEE (reference sequence). The CDR3 sequence is 16 residues long. V was clipped by 0 bases and J by 0 bases, with 11 bases between them. DNA of the CDR3: TGTGCCAGCAGCTTGGGGGGCACTGCAAGCACAGATACGCAGTATTTT. Protein: CASSLGGTASTDTQYF.

The gene calls are TRBV15 and TRBJ1-5, with a weak D call TRBD1 (6 bases). Looked up from germline, CDR1 is LNHNV and CDR2 is YYDKDF (reference sequence). Trimming removed 2 bases at V and 9 bases at J, with 17 bases between. CDR3 length: 15 amino acids. The CDR3 DNA follows: TGTGCCACCAGCAGAACGGACAGTCTAATGCGGCCCCAGCATTTT. This translates into CATSRTDSLMRPQHF.

This clone appeared a few times. The chain recombines TRBV28 with TRBJ1-2, with a weak D call TRBD1 (5 bases). CDR1 is MDHEN, CDR2 SYDVKM, per germline. CDR3 length equals 12 residues. Trimming stripped 11 bases from V and 6 bases from J, with 16 bases between. The CDR3 spells CAVRGDTDGYTF. CDR3 DNA sequence: TGTGCCGTTAGGGGTGATACAGATGGCTACACCTTC.

The chain recombines TRBV5-4 with TRBJ1-1; D remains ambiguous. The CDR3 sequence is 15 residues long. In germline, CDR1 is SGHNT, CDR2 YYREEE (reference sequence). Trimming took 0 bases from V and 1 from J, leaving 10 bases between them. This CDR3 is CASSLGGRSNTEAFF. DNA for the CDR3: TGTGCCAGCAGCTTGGGAGGCAGGTCGAACACTGAAGCTTTCTTT.

The genes are TRBV6-1 and TRBJ2-1, with D perhaps assigned TRBD1 or TRBD2 (5 bases each). The CDR3 contains 13 residues. Germline V lookup: CDR1 MNHNS, CDR2 SASEGT. V dropped 5 bases and J dropped 9 bases, with 14 bases sitting between them. Written as DNA, the CDR3 is TGTGCCAGCAGTCGGGACGATACGAGTGAGCAGTTCTTC. Its translation is CASSRDDTSEQFF.

V usage is TRBV9 and J usage is TRBJ2-1; 9 positions match TRBD1. With 7 bases clipped from V and 5 bases from J, the junction kept 7 bases outside the gene matches. This CDR3 has 14 residues. Per the germline V gene, CDR1 is SGDLS and CDR2 is YYNGEE. The CDR3 sequence is CASGTGTGNNEQFF. The CDR3 region has the DNA TGTGCCAGCGGCACCGGGACAGGGAACAATGAGCAGTTCTTC.

The gene calls are TRBV5-6 and TRBJ1-1, with D unclear. Trimming shortened V by 0 bases and J by 4 bases, and 19 bases separated the two germline ends. CDR3 length: 17 residues. Germline V gives CDR1 SGHDT, CDR2 YYEEEE. In DNA, the CDR3 is TGTGCCAGCAGCTTGGAGGGCCTAAAAGGGCGTGGCACTGAAGCTTTCTTT. It codes for CASSLEGLKGRGTEAFF. Combining the CDR3 with reference TRBV5-6 and TRBJ1-1 gives the whole variable domain DAGVTQSPTHLIKTRGQQVTLRCSPKSGHDTVSWYQQALGQGPQFIFQYYEEEERQRGNFPDRFSGHQFPNYSSELNVNALLLGDSALYLCASSLEGLKGRGTEAFFGQGTRLTVV.

Turning to this clone: Since the CDR3 does not end with the conserved phenylalanine or tryptophan, this likely comes from a read error. The DNA is left out, because the CDR3 cannot be placed on it with certainty; the CDR3 is given as TCRdb lists it. The rearrangement uses TRBV5-6 and TRBJ2-3; the D segment call TRBD2 is taken from the table without a DNA check. The CDR3 is 13 amino acids in total, end residues counted. Germline CDR1 reads SGHDT; CDR2 reads YYEEEE. This CDR3 reads CASSLGVAEVLHG.

A single count supports this clone. The chain employs TRBV19 and TRBJ2-5, with unresolved D. Germline V gene lookup returns CDR1 LNHDA and CDR2 SQIVND (reference sequence). Trimming removed 4 bases at V and 4 bases at J, with 10 bases between. The CDR3 contains 13 residues. The CDR3 here is CASSKEGLETQYF. The CDR3 nucleotides are TGTGCCAGTAGTAAGGAAGGGTTAGAGACCCAGTACTTC.

The V gene is TRBV28, the J gene TRBJ2-1, with no clear D. The CDR3 contains 16 residues. Germline assignment: CDR1 MDHEN and CDR2 SYDVKM. V was trimmed by 2 bases and J by 0 bases, leaving 11 bases between them. The CDR3 spells CASSLTGSSSYNEQFF. DNA for the CDR3: TGTGCCAGCAGTTTAACTGGCTCAAGCTCCTACAATGAGCAGTTCTTC.

The chain couples TRBV28 to TRBJ2-7; D is uncertain. Germline CDR1 MDHEN, CDR2 SYDVKM. CDR3 length: 15 amino acids. V was trimmed by 5 bases and J by 2 bases, leaving 16 bases between them. CDR3 coding DNA: TGTGCCAGCAGTATAATGGGAAGGCCGACCTACGAGCAGTACTTC. Encoded protein: CASSIMGRPTYEQYF.

The chain links TRBV27 to TRBJ1-1, with TRBD1 matching 10 bases. Losses at the gene ends were 1 base for V and 3 bases for J; bases not matched to a gene: 5. There are 16 residues in the CDR3. Looked up from germline, CDR1 is MNHEY and CDR2 is SMNVEV (reference sequence). The DNA of the CDR3 is TGTGCCAGCAGTTTATTCCCCGGGACAGGGGACACTGAAGCTTTCTTT. Translating gives CASSLFPGTGDTEAFF.

The gene calls are TRBV5-1 and TRBJ1-1, with D unresolved. This CDR3 is built from 14 residues. Trimming left V 2 bases short and J 0 bases short, with 8 bases between. Per the germline V gene, CDR1 is SGHRS and CDR2 is YFSETQ. The CDR3 bases are TGCGCCAGCAGCTTCGAGGGCTTGAACACTGAAGCTTTCTTT. Residues: CASSFEGLNTEAFF.

The sample holds one count of this clone. The chain couples TRBV19 to TRBJ2-3; D uncertain. There are 15 residues in the CDR3. Per the germline V gene, CDR1 is LNHDA and CDR2 is SQIVND (reference sequence). Trimming cost V 7 bases and J 4 bases, with 18 bases left between them. This CDR3 is CASTVSSASPDTQYF. CDR3 sequence (DNA): TGTGCCAGTACCGTCTCTAGTGCGAGTCCAGATACGCAGTATTTT.

V usage is TRBV15 and J usage is TRBJ1-3; the D gene is possibly TRBD1 (6 bases). V lost 2 bases to trimming and J lost 4 bases, with 9 bases between them. This CDR3 comprises 14 residues. The germline CDR1 and CDR2 sequences are LNHNV and YYDKDF (reference sequence). The CDR3 here is CATSRQGPGNTIYF. In nucleotides, the CDR3 is TGTGCCACCAGCAGACAGGGGCCAGGAAACACCATATATTTT.

The V call is TRBV9, the J call TRBJ1-3, with D maybe TRBD1 (5 bases). Germline loops: CDR1 SGDLS, CDR2 YYNGEE. The V end was cut by 2 bases, the J end by 2 bases, with 14 bases between. The CDR3 is 16 residues long. The CDR3 sequence is CASSVGGRVAGNTIYF. The CDR3 DNA sequence: TGTGCCAGCAGCGTGGGGGGACGAGTGGCTGGAAACACCATATATTTT.

The chain couples TRBV6-5 to TRBJ2-7, with unresolved D. The CDR3 contains 13 residues. Germline-derived CDR1 and CDR2 are MNHEY and SVGAGI. V lost 0 bases and J 2 bases, leaving 5 bases between the germline ends. The CDR3 reads CASSYSRTYEQYF. The CDR3 DNA follows: TGTGCCAGCAGTTACTCTCGCACCTACGAGCAGTACTTC.

This chain joins TRBV9 and TRBJ2-7; D may be TRBD1 (6 bases). Trimming removed 3 bases at V and 7 bases at J, with 11 bases between. The CDR3 extends over 12 amino acids. Germline loops: CDR1 SGDLS, CDR2 YYNGEE. Written as DNA, the CDR3 is TGTGCCAGCAGCGCAGGGGTAGGGGAGCAGTACTTC. Amino acid sequence: CASSAGVGEQYF.

The V call is TRBV5-1, the J call TRBJ2-5; D is ambiguous. Trimming pared 1 base from V and 3 bases from J, leaving 7 bases between. The CDR3 has 13 residues. Looked up from germline, CDR1 is SGHRS and CDR2 is YFSETQ. CDR3 region: CASSLQSKETQYF. In nucleotides, the CDR3 is TGCGCCAGCAGCTTGCAGTCGAAAGAGACCCAGTACTTC.

The chain uses TRBV10-1 and TRBJ1-1, with no clear D. The CDR3 sequence is 13 residues long. Germline V gene sequence: CDR1 WNHNN, CDR2 SYGVQD (reference sequence). V was shortened by 6 bases and J by 0 bases, with 8 bases between the two germline ends. The CDR3 region has the DNA TGCGCCAGCAGACGAGGAATGAACACTGAAGCTTTCTTT. Translation: CASRRGMNTEAFF.

This clone was seen a handful of times. The gene calls are TRBV5-1 and TRBJ2-1, with D perhaps TRBD1 (6 bases). The CDR3 totals 17 residues. V was trimmed by 4 bases and J by 0 bases, leaving 17 bases between them. The germline V gene has CDR1 SGHRS and CDR2 YFSETQ. CDR3 in amino acids: CASSPSLGTSSYNEQFF. The CDR3 nucleotides read TGCGCCAGCAGCCCATCCCTAGGGACAAGCTCCTACAATGAGCAGTTCTTC.